The 28 T cell receptor beta chains given below trace back to one sample, sequenced in a study of T cells in Graves' hyperthyroidism and ophthalmopathy (dated by TCRdb to the late 2010s). Library creation used multiplex PCR. Sequenced using an Illumina HiSeq 2000. The TCR beta CDR3 regions were amplified from the RNA transcripts. The TCR CDR3 was subjected to a first round of RT-PCR using the HTBI primer set and the Qiagen OneStep RT-PCR kit. TCRdb itself trimmed the public reads at Q25 with fastp, ran MiXCR and retained productive beta chains. Entries that share a CDR3 protein sequence are merged under the most common genes and DNA. Counted in this sample were around 690,000 distinct CDR3 sequences; roughly 17% of them appeared once. The ten biggest clones cover around 16% of the sample. Material for sequencing was blood. The receptors here all came from a man aged 45-65 years with Graves' hyperthyroidism.

The chain joins TRBV7-9 to TRBJ2-1, with no clear D. The CDR3 has 16 residues. Trimming shortened V by 5 bases and J by 1 base, and 15 bases separated the two germline ends. The germline gives CDR1 SEHNR, CDR2 FQNEAQ (reference sequence). The CDR3 spells CASSPQDALSYNEQFF. As DNA, the CDR3 is TGTGCCAGCAGCCCCCAGGACGCTTTATCCTACAATGAGCAGTTCTTC.

V and J are TRBV3-1 and TRBJ1-2; 7 bases line up with TRBD1. Germline values: CDR1 LGHDT, CDR2 YNNKEL (reference sequence). The V and J ends lost 2 bases and 3 bases, in that order; junction bases with no gene match: 9. This CDR3 contains 16 residues. The CDR3 DNA reads TGTGCCAGCAGCCAAAGGGGACAGAGTTGGGACTATGGCTACACCTTC. Translated: CASSQRGQSWDYGYTF.

This clonotype has a count of ten or more. V and J are TRBV2 and TRBJ1-2, with no clear D. The V end lost 5 bases, the J end lost 1 base, and 11 bases lay between the germline ends. This CDR3 has 14 amino acids. Germline V lookup: CDR1 SNHLY, CDR2 FYNNEI. The CDR3 region is CASSPRVGNYGYTF. The CDR3, as DNA: TGTGCCAGCAGTCCCCGCGTAGGTAACTATGGCTACACCTTC.

The rearrangement uses TRBV6-2 or TRBV6-3 and TRBJ2-3; 7 bases map to TRBD1. Per germline, CDR1 MNHEY and CDR2 SVGEGT. After removal of 2 bases from V and 4 bases from J, the junction contained 3 bases not matched to a gene. This CDR3 is 14 amino acids long. The CDR3 here is CASSYGQEADTQYF. The CDR3, as DNA: TGTGCCAGCAGTTACGGACAGGAAGCAGATACGCAGTATTTT.

The sample holds many counts of this clonotype. The chain is built from TRBV12-3 or TRBV12-4 and TRBJ2-7; D perhaps matches TRBD1 (6 bases). This CDR3 contains 14 residues. The V and J ends lost 6 bases and 5 bases respectively, with 17 bases between them. The CDR3 nucleotides read TGTGCCAGCAGCACCCAGGGGATTATTGACGAGCAGTACTTC. This encodes CASSTQGIIDEQYF.

This clonotype has ten or more counts. The chain has TRBV27 and TRBJ1-2, with a weak D call TRBD1 (6 bases). The CDR3 is made up of 17 amino acids. CDR1 is MNHEY and CDR2 is SMNVEV in the germline V gene (reference sequence). Deletions cut 5 bases from V and 2 bases from J, with 21 bases between. This CDR3 reads CASSPSLYRDTNYGYTF. For the CDR3, the DNA is TGTGCCAGCAGTCCCTCCCTGTACCGGGACACGAACTATGGCTACACCTTC.

The gene calls are TRBV3-1 and TRBJ1-5; 8 bases agree with TRBD1. The CDR3 runs 14 residues. V lost 4 bases to trimming and J lost 5 bases; unmatched junction nucleotides: 4. Looked up from germline, CDR1 is LGHDT and CDR2 is YNNKEL (reference sequence). The CDR3 spells CASSPTGVHQPQHF. CDR3 sequence (DNA): TGTGCCAGCAGCCCGACAGGGGTCCATCAGCCCCAGCATTTT.

The gene calls are TRBV11-1 and TRBJ1-2; 9 nucleotides match TRBD1. The germline gives CDR1 SGHAT, CDR2 FQDESV (reference sequence). Losses at the gene ends were 2 bases for V and 8 bases for J; bases not matched to a gene: 12. CDR3 size: 16 residues. The CDR3: CASSLRTGTGFFGYTF. CDR3 bases: TGTGCCAGCAGCTTAAGGACCGGGACAGGGTTCTTCGGCTACACCTTC.

Many counts were recorded for this clonotype. The gene calls are TRBV2 and TRBJ2-7, with D tentatively TRBD1 or TRBD2 (5 bases each). V was shortened by 0 bases and J by 3 bases, with 15 bases between the two germline ends. The germline CDR1 and CDR2 sequences are SNHLY and FYNNEI. The length of the CDR3 is 16 residues. CDR3 bases: TGTGCCAGCAGTGAAGCGCTGTGGGGGTCCCACTACGAGCAGTACTTC. This translates into CASSEALWGSHYEQYF.

The V and J genes are TRBV7-2 and TRBJ2-7; 9 positions match TRBD2. V lost 5 bases to trimming and J lost 5 bases; unmatched junction nucleotides: 16. Germline V gives CDR1 SGHTA, CDR2 FQGNSA. This CDR3 is built from 17 residues. This chain's CDR3 is CASSQDSASGVIHEQYF. Written as DNA, the CDR3 is TGTGCCAGCAGCCAAGATTCTGCTAGCGGGGTAATACACGAGCAGTACTTC.

CDR3 residues: CASSLVRGMGSTGELFF. The CDR3 nucleotides read TGTGCCAGCAGCTTAGTACGAGGGATGGGGAGCACCGGGGAGCTGTTTTTT. V gene TRBV7-2 combines with J gene TRBJ2-2; TRBD2 is a possible D gene (5 bases). Germline CDR1 is SGHTA and CDR2 is FQGNSA. The CDR3 runs to 17 residues. V gave up 1 base and J gave up 4 bases, with 16 bases separating them.

The chain couples TRBV28 to TRBJ2-7, with D maybe TRBD1 (8 bases). The CDR3 has 15 amino acids. V gave up 6 bases and J gave up 2 bases, with 17 bases separating them. The germline V gene has CDR1 MDHEN and CDR2 SYDVKM. The CDR3 reads CASRGGTGATYEQYF. The CDR3 region has the DNA TGTGCCAGCAGGGGAGGGACAGGAGCTACCTACGAGCAGTACTTC.

J is TRBJ2-5 and V is TRBV6-2 or TRBV6-3, with TRBD1 matching over 7 bases. Trimming at V came to 5 bases and at J to 5 bases, leaving 8 bases not matched to a gene. The germline CDR1 and CDR2 sequences are MNHEY and SVGEGT. This CDR3 spans 14 amino acids. The chain's CDR3 is CASSLPRRGETQYF. The CDR3 nucleotides are TGTGCCAGCAGTCTCCCCCGCAGGGGGGAGACCCAGTACTTC.

The chain is built from TRBV19 and TRBJ2-2; no clear D. CDR1 is LNHDA and CDR2 is SQIVND in the germline V gene (reference sequence). Trimming took 5 bases from V and 5 from J, leaving 9 bases between them. CDR3 size: 13 residues. The CDR3 sequence: CASSSQRTGELFF. The CDR3 coding sequence is TGTGCCAGTAGTTCTCAGAGGACCGGGGAGCTGTTTTTT.

The chain uses TRBV19 and TRBJ2-2, with D perhaps TRBD1 (5 bases). CDR1 and CDR2 (germline): LNHDA, SQIVND (reference sequence). Trimming took 7 bases from V and 4 from J, leaving 13 bases between them. CDR3 size: 14 residues. The CDR3 sequence: CASTPTESTGELFF. Here the CDR3 DNA reads TGTGCCAGTACCCCGACAGAATCCACCGGGGAGCTGTTTTTT.

The sample holds many counts of this clonotype. This chain links TRBV7-8 with TRBJ1-4; 12 positions match TRBD1. V gave up 3 bases and J gave up 7 bases; unmatched junction bases: 6. Germline V CDR1 and CDR2: SGHVS, FQNEAQ. This CDR3 has 16 amino acids. This CDR3 reads CASSFAGQGAGEKLFF. DNA for the CDR3: TGTGCCAGCAGCTTCGCGGGACAGGGGGCAGGTGAAAAACTGTTTTTT.

In the case of this clonotype: A single base separates this from a much larger clone, so it may be a read error. The chain is built from TRBV6-1 and TRBJ1-6; D ambiguous. Germline V gives CDR1 MNHNS, CDR2 SASEGT. Trimming took 6 bases from V and 5 from J, leaving 14 bases between them. CDR3 length equals 15 residues. CDR3 region: CASRPEHRNNSPLHF. Written as DNA, the CDR3 is TGTGCCAGCAGGCCGGAACACCGAAATAATTCACCCCTCCACTTT.

This clonotype was observed many times. V and J are TRBV27 and TRBJ2-7; tentative D call: TRBD1 (5 bases). Germline CDR1 reads MNHEY; CDR2 reads SMNVEV (reference sequence). The CDR3 loop spans 13 amino acids. V was trimmed by 6 bases and J by 3 bases, leaving 12 bases between them. In DNA, the CDR3 is TGTGCCAGCAGCCCAAAAGGGGTCTACGAGCAGTACTTC. Encoded protein: CASSPKGVYEQYF.

This clonotype was seen repeatedly, ten times or more. The V and J genes are TRBV6-1 and TRBJ1-3; D perhaps matches TRBD1 (6 bases). The CDR3 loop spans 16 amino acids. The germline gives CDR1 MNHNS, CDR2 SASEGT. V dropped 4 bases and J dropped 0 bases, with 13 bases sitting between them. CDR3 coding DNA: TGTGCCAGCAGTGTACAGGGCCCGAGCTCTGGAAACACCATATATTTT. Residues: CASSVQGPSSGNTIYF.

This clonotype appeared a few times. This rearrangement joins TRBV28 to TRBJ1-2; D gene ambiguous. The V end lost 6 bases, the J end lost 8 bases, and 16 bases lay between the germline ends. The germline V gene has CDR1 MDHEN and CDR2 SYDVKM. The CDR3 is made up of 13 amino acids. In nucleotides, the CDR3 is TGTGCCAGCAGAATATCAAGGCCAGACGGCTACACCTTC. This gives the protein CASRISRPDGYTF.

This rearrangement joins TRBV29-1 to TRBJ2-5, with 8 positions matching TRBD1. V shed 1 base, J shed 4 bases, and the junction held 5 bases outside the gene matches. Germline CDR1 is SQVTM and CDR2 is ANQGSEA. The CDR3 loop spans 14 amino acids. The DNA of the CDR3 is TGCAGCGTTGAAGGGTGGACAGGGACAGAGACCCAGTACTTC. The encoded protein is CSVEGWTGTETQYF.

This clonotype has at least ten counts. The rearrangement joins TRBV29-1 to TRBJ1-1; D possibly corresponds to TRBD1 (6 bases). The CDR3 has 16 residues. The germline gives CDR1 SQVTM, CDR2 ANQGSEA. Trimming cost V 6 bases and J 5 bases, with 25 bases left between them. In DNA form, the CDR3 reads TGCAGCGTGGTGATGGGGGACACGGGTATGGGGACTGAAGCTTTCTTT. Protein product: CSVVMGDTGMGTEAFF.

This clonotype was detected many times. CDR3 protein: CASSPRQRRLTDTQYF. The CDR3 DNA reads TGTGCCAGCAGCCCACGTCAGCGGAGACTCACAGATACGCAGTATTTT. The V and J genes are TRBV6-8 and TRBJ2-3, with D possibly TRBD2 on 5 matching bases. CDR3 length: 16 amino acids. The V gene's germline CDR1 is MNHGY and CDR2 SAAAGT. V was pared by 6 bases and J by 2 bases, with 18 bases between.

The rearrangement links TRBV19 to TRBJ1-5; maybe TRBD1 (6 bases). Germline V gene lookup returns CDR1 LNHDA and CDR2 SQIVND (reference sequence). The CDR3 is 17 residues long. V was shortened by 2 bases and J by 5 bases, with 19 bases between the two germline ends. The CDR3: CASSIRVAGAWDQPQHF. DNA of the CDR3: TGTGCCAGTAGTATAAGGGTGGCGGGGGCTTGGGATCAGCCCCAGCATTTT.

V usage is TRBV27 and J usage is TRBJ2-1, with 7 bases fitting TRBD2. J gave up 9 bases and V 2 bases, and 7 bases lay outside the gene matches. This CDR3 has 14 residues. Germline values: CDR1 MNHEY, CDR2 SMNVEV (reference sequence). Here the CDR3 reads CASSLQRESVEQFF. CDR3 DNA sequence: TGTGCCAGCAGTTTACAGCGGGAATCGGTTGAGCAGTTCTTC.

At least ten counts were recorded for this clonotype. This chain uses TRBV10-3 with TRBJ2-1; D perhaps matches TRBD2 (6 bases). V lost 3 bases and J 3 bases, leaving 12 bases between the germline ends. This CDR3 spans 15 amino acids. Looked up from germline, CDR1 is ENHRY and CDR2 is SYGVKD. The CDR3 here is CAISESGSSYNEQFF. The CDR3 nucleotides read TGTGCCATCAGTGAATCCGGGAGTAGCTACAATGAGCAGTTCTTC.

This clonotype was observed at least ten times. The rearrangement uses TRBV20-1 and TRBJ2-5; 10 bases align to TRBD2. This CDR3 contains 15 residues. The ends lost 5 bases at V and 1 base at J; junction bases unmatched: 7. The germline V gene encodes CDR1 DFQATT and CDR2 SNEGSKA (reference sequence). The CDR3 coding sequence is TGCAGTGCTCCAAGACTAGCGGGCATCCAAGAGACCCAGTACTTC. Its translation is CSAPRLAGIQETQYF.

There are a few counts of this clonotype. The V gene is TRBV3-1, the J gene TRBJ2-1, with TRBD2 as a possible D gene (6 bases). CDR3 length equals 17 residues. V was pared by 3 bases and J by 7 bases, with 22 bases between. The germline V gene encodes CDR1 LGHDT and CDR2 YNNKEL (reference sequence). The DNA of the CDR3 is TGTGCCAGCAGCCAGGCTCGGTCGGCGGGAAGGGGAAATGAGCAGTTCTTC. Amino acid sequence: CASSQARSAGRGNEQFF.